A selection of T cell receptor beta chains follows, all from one sample in a study of T cells in Graves' hyperthyroidism and ophthalmopathy. MiXCR was run by TCRdb on the multiplex PCR reads, yielding one entry per CDR3 protein. The table records a few hundred thousand distinct CDR3 sequences, roughly 13% of them present only once. Sequencing was done on a sample of blood. Source of these receptors: a woman under 30 with Graves' hyperthyroidism. CDR3s leave out the opening cysteine and the closing phenylalanine or tryptophan. Expanded clones get a size class; other rows say once, few or many, or leave the size out.

size: many; J: TRBJ2-1; V: TRBV7-3; CDR3: ASSADRDNEQF
size: many; J: TRBJ2-1; V: TRBV2; CDR3: ASSRSALTNEQF
size: -; J: TRBJ1-1; V: TRBV6-1; CDR3: ASGQGALGEAF
size: -; J: TRBJ1-1; V: TRBV20-1; CDR3: SAKGQQNTEAF
size: many; J: TRBJ1-1; V: TRBV19; CDR3: ASSSPRQGDTEAF
size: -; J: TRBJ2-2; V: TRBV19; CDR3: ASSMQANTGELF
size: few; J: TRBJ2-3; V: TRBV19; CDR3: ASSKQRGGGTDTQY
size: -; J: TRBJ1-2; V: TRBV6-1; CDR3: ASSEFGGRDLNYGYT
size: -; J: TRBJ2-1; V: TRBV9; CDR3: ASSVEPLAGGPYNEQF
size: many; J: TRBJ2-3; V: TRBV6-2/TRBV6-3; CDR3: ASSVRDLTYTDTQY
size: few; J: TRBJ1-1; V: TRBV6-2/TRBV6-3; CDR3: ASSYLGYTEAF
size: -; J: TRBJ1-2; V: TRBV27; CDR3: ASTQGGARAGYT
size: many; J: TRBJ1-1; V: TRBV12-3/TRBV12-4; CDR3: ASSPGPGTEAF
size: many; J: TRBJ2-3; V: TRBV30; CDR3: AWSAGGPDTQY
size: -; J: TRBJ2-4; V: TRBV4-3; CDR3: ASSQDTGLAGNIQY
size: many; J: TRBJ2-3; V: TRBV6-1; CDR3: ASKRGGRGADTQY
size: many; J: TRBJ1-3; V: TRBV2; CDR3: ASFRNSLSGNTIY
size: many; J: TRBJ1-4; V: TRBV20-1; CDR3: SARQATNEKLF
size: -; J: TRBJ1-4; V: TRBV9; CDR3: ASSHGVGGANEKLF
size: many; J: TRBJ2-5; V: TRBV6-1; CDR3: ASSPGYSGAYQETQY